These 18 T cell receptor beta chains share one sample of origin, sequenced in a study of cytomegalovirus exposure and HLA in healthy donors. 13 Jbeta primers and 60 Vbeta primers were used for the PCR. Using immunoSEQ multiplex PCR, the repertoire was profiled, and TCRdb retains in-frame clones only, with some absent. The sample has around 120,000 clones; roughly 70% are singletons. The sample comprised PBMCs. These receptors came from a woman between 18 and 29 years old in good health and CMV-seronegative.

The CDR3 loop reads CASSGRGSGANVLTF. The DNA of the CDR3 is TGTGCCAGCAGCGGAAGAGGCTCAGGGGCCAACGTCCTGACTTTC. V and J are TRBV5-4 and TRBJ2-6; D is ambiguous. V lost 4 bases and J 4 bases, leaving 12 bases between the germline ends. CDR1 and CDR2 (germline): SGHNT, YYREEE (reference sequence). The CDR3 contains 15 residues.

This chain uses TRBV4-1 with TRBJ1-1; 8 nucleotides agree with TRBD1. J lost 6 bases, V lost 4 bases, and 10 bases had no gene match. In germline, CDR1 is MGHRA, CDR2 YSYEKL. CDR3 length equals 15 residues. The CDR3 nucleotides read TGCGCCAGCAGCCCAGGACAGGGAAAGGCGGCTGAAGCTTTCTTT. This encodes CASSPGQGKAAEAFF.

The chain links TRBV4-1 to TRBJ1-1; 9 bases are a match to TRBD1. The CDR3 totals 18 residues. V lost 0 bases and J lost 5; bases outside the gene matches: 13. Germline lookup yields CDR1 MGHRA and CDR2 YSYEKL. Written as DNA, the CDR3 is TGCGCCAGCAGCCAAGATTCCGGGACAGGGTCGGGTCGGACTGAAGCTTTCTTT. This codes for CASSQDSGTGSGRTEAFF.

This chain joins TRBV18 and TRBJ1-2; possibly TRBD1 for D (5 bases). V lost 3 bases and J lost 2, with 7 bases in between. This CDR3 spans 13 amino acids. Germline CDR1 and CDR2: KGHSH and LQKENI. The CDR3 DNA reads as TGTGCCAGCTCACCGGACATGAACTATGGCTACACCTTC. Its protein is CASSPDMNYGYTF.

The V gene is TRBV18, the J gene TRBJ1-4, with TRBD1 matching over 10 bases. The CDR3 extends over 15 amino acids. Per the germline V gene, CDR1 is KGHSH and CDR2 is LQKENI. The junction had 7 bases not matched to a gene; V was cut back by 6 bases and J by 6 bases. The CDR3 here is CASSPGDRGYEKLFF. The CDR3, as DNA: TGTGCCAGCTCCCCGGGGGACAGGGGATATGAAAAACTGTTTTTT.

The J gene is TRBJ1-6, the V gene TRBV19; D remains ambiguous. Trimming took 5 bases from V and 0 from J, leaving 5 bases between them. CDR3 length: 14 amino acids. Germline CDR1 and CDR2: LNHDA and SQIVND (reference sequence). Here the CDR3 DNA reads TGTGCCAGTAGTCTTAGCTCCTATAATTCACCCCTCCACTTT. This gives the protein CASSLSSYNSPLHF.

V and J are TRBV9 and TRBJ2-6; a weak D match, TRBD1 (5 bases). Germline V lookup: CDR1 SGDLS, CDR2 YYNGEE. This CDR3 has 16 amino acids. The V end lost 0 bases, the J end lost 4 bases, and 11 bases lay between the germline ends. This CDR3 is CASSVGMTEGANVLTF. CDR3 bases: TGTGCCAGCAGCGTAGGGATGACAGAAGGGGCCAACGTCCTGACTTTC.

The chain employs TRBV6-4 and TRBJ1-1; no clear D gene. Germline V CDR1 and CDR2: MRHNA, SNTAGT. The CDR3 loop spans 13 amino acids. Deletions cut 4 bases from V and 2 bases from J, with 8 bases between. The CDR3 region has the DNA TGTGCCAGCAGTGCGGAGTTAAACACTGAAGCTTTCTTT. It encodes CASSAELNTEAFF.

This clone was seen a few times. CDR3 in DNA: TGTGCCAGCAGCGTAGGGGGCCAGGTCGGTTCACCCCTCCACTTT. Its translation is CASSVGGQVGSPLHF. The gene calls are TRBV9 and TRBJ1-6; TRBD1 might be the D (5 bases). The V end lost 0 bases, the J end lost 9 bases, and 13 bases lay between the germline ends. This CDR3 is 15 amino acids long. Germline V CDR1 and CDR2: SGDLS, YYNGEE.

The rearrangement joins TRBV5-1 to TRBJ2-7, with 7 positions matching TRBD2. V shed 4 bases and J 4 bases; nucleotides not matched to a gene: 8. CDR1 and CDR2 from the germline V gene are SGHRS and YFSETQ. This CDR3 comprises 14 residues. The CDR3 DNA reads as TGCGCCAGCAGCCTTGCGACCGGGAGGTACGAGCAGTACTTC. This sequence encodes CASSLATGRYEQYF.

The V and J genes are TRBV9 and TRBJ2-3, with D perhaps TRBD2 (6 bases). From germline, CDR1 is SGDLS and CDR2 YYNGEE. V was pared by 4 bases and J by 0 bases, with 12 bases between. CDR3 length equals 15 residues. CDR3 amino acids: CASSLVAGSTDTQYF. The CDR3, as DNA: TGTGCCAGCAGCTTGGTTGCGGGGAGCACAGATACGCAGTATTTT.

V is TRBV30 and J is TRBJ1-5; D call uncertain. The CDR3 loop spans 13 amino acids. Germline V lookup: CDR1 GTSNPN, CDR2 SVGIG (reference sequence). Deletions cut 0 bases from V and 5 bases from J, with 8 bases between. The CDR3 sequence is CAWSVQLDQPQHF. In DNA, the CDR3 is TGTGCCTGGAGTGTACAGCTCGATCAGCCCCAGCATTTT.

The CDR3: CASSLSTGGSEKLFF. The CDR3 region has the DNA TGCGCCAGCAGCTTGTCGACAGGGGGCAGTGAAAAACTGTTTTTT. The chain employs TRBV5-1 and TRBJ1-4; 10 bases map to TRBD1. Germline CDR1 is SGHRS and CDR2 is YFSETQ. The CDR3 contains 15 residues. With 1 base clipped from V and 7 bases from J, the junction kept 4 bases outside the gene matches.

The V call is TRBV29-1, the J call TRBJ2-7; 7 nucleotides line up with TRBD1. V lost 6 bases and J lost 2; bases outside the gene matches: 10. The CDR3 sequence is 14 residues long. Germline CDR1 and CDR2: SQVTM and ANQGSEA. CDR3 region: CSVSIGTVTYEQYF. CDR3 sequence (DNA): TGCAGCGTAAGCATCGGGACAGTGACCTACGAGCAGTACTTC.

The chain couples TRBV2 to TRBJ2-7; 7 bases map to TRBD1. J lost 3 bases, V lost 5 bases, and 4 bases had no gene match. CDR3 length: 13 residues. CDR1 and CDR2 (germline): SNHLY, FYNNEI. For the CDR3, the DNA is TGTGCCAGCAGTTTCGACAGGGTCTACGAGCAGTACTTC. Translating it yields CASSFDRVYEQYF. Full variable domain (missing parts from reference TRBV2 and TRBJ2-7): EPEVTQTPSHQVTQMGQEVILRCVPISNHLYFYWYRQILGQKVEFLVSFYNNEISEKSEIFDDQFSVERPDGSNFTLKIRSTKLEDSAMYFCASSFDRVYEQYFGPGTRLTVT.

This clone showed up just a few times. This chain links TRBV30 with TRBJ2-4, with D unclear. CDR1 and CDR2 from the germline V gene are GTSNPN and SVGIG (reference sequence). The CDR3 has 13 residues. V lost 2 bases and J 7 bases, leaving 12 bases between the germline ends. This chain's CDR3 is CAWSFGPSNIQYF. The CDR3 bases are TGTGCCTGGAGTTTTGGTCCGAGTAACATTCAGTACTTC. Variable domain in full (rest from reference TRBV30 and TRBJ2-4): SQTIHQWPATLVQPVGSPLSLECTVEGTSNPNLYWYRQAAGRGLQLLFYSVGIGQISSEVPQNLSASRPQDRQFILSSKKLLLSDSGFYLCAWSFGPSNIQYFGAGTRLSVL.

This rearrangement joins TRBV7-9 to TRBJ1-6, with a possible D match to TRBD1 (5 bases). Germline loops: CDR1 SEHNR, CDR2 FQNEAQ (reference sequence). Trimming left V 9 bases short and J 7 bases short, with 13 bases between. This CDR3 region has 13 residues. The CDR3 DNA reads TGTGCCAGTAAGGGGTCCACCAATTCACCCCTCCACTTT. Protein sequence: CASKGSTNSPLHF.

The rearrangement links TRBV4-1 to TRBJ1-5; 10 bases match TRBD1. The CDR3 contains 17 residues. Germline trimming cut 3 bases from V and 2 bases from J; bases unmatched to any gene: 7. CDR1 and CDR2 from the germline V gene are MGHRA and YSYEKL. CDR3 nucleotide sequence: TGCGCCAGCAGCCAGGAAGGGACAGGGGACGGCAATCAGCCCCAGCATTTT. Protein: CASSQEGTGDGNQPQHF.